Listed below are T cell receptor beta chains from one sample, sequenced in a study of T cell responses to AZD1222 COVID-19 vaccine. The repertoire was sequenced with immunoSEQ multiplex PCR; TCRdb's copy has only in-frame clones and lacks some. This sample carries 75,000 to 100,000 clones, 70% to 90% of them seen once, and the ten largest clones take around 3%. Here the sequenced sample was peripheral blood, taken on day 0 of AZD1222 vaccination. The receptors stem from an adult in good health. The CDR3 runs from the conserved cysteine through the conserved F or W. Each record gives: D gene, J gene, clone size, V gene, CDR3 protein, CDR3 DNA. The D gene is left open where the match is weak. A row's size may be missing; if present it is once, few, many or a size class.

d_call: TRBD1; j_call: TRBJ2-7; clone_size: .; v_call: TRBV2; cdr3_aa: CASSVDRRSYEQYF; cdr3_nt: TGTGCCAGCAGTGTGGACAGGAGATCCTACGAGCAGTACTTC
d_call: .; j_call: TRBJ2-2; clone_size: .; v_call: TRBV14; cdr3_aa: CASSQVVRVAGELFF; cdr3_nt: TGTGCCAGCAGCCAAGTCGTCAGGGTTGCCGGGGAGCTGTTTTTT
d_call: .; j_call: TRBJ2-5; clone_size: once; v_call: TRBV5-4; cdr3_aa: CASSRGETQYF; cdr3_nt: TGTGCCAGCAGCCGGGGGGAGACCCAGTACTTC
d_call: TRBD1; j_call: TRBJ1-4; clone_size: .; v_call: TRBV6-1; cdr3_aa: CASSEQGTGVEKLFF; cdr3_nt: TGTGCCAGCAGTGAGCAAGGGACAGGGGTTGAAAAACTGTTTTTT
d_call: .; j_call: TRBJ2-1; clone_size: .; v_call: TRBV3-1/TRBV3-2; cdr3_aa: CASSQDFSVSYNEQFF; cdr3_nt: TGTGCCAGCAGCCAAGATTTCTCGGTTTCCTACAATGAGCAGTTCTTC
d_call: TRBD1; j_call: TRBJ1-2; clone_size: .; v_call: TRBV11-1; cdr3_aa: CASSPRGGARGYTF; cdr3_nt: TGTGCCAGCAGCCCACGAGGGGGCGCGAGAGGCTACACCTTC
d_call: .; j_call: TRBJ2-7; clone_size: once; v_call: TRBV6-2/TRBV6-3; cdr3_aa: CASSSDKGEQYF; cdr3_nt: TGTGCCAGCAGTTCGGACAAGGGCGAGCAGTACTTC
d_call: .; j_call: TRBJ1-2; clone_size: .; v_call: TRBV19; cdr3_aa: CASTTGRNYGYTF; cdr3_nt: TGTGCCAGTACCACGGGAAGAAACTATGGCTACACCTTC
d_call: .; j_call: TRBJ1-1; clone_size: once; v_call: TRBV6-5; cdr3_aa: CASSRPKVTEAFF; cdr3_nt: TGTGCCAGCAGCCGCCCTAAGGTCACTGAAGCTTTCTTT
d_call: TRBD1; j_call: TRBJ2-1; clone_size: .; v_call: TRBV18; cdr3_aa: CASAPGSTGAHNEQFF; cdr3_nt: TGTGCCAGCGCACCGGGCTCTACAGGGGCCCACAATGAGCAGTTCTTC
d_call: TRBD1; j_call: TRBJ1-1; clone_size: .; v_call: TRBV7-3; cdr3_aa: CASSSILVHRGPNTEAFF; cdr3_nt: TGTGCCAGCAGCTCTATTCTCGTCCACAGGGGTCCGAACACTGAAGCTTTCTTT
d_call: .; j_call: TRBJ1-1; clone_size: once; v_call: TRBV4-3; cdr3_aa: CASSQDRRSGTEAFF; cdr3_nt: TGCGCCAGCAGCCAAGATCGGAGGTCTGGCACTGAAGCTTTCTTT
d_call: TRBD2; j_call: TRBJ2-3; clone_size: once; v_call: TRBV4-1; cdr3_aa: CASSRTSGSSDTQYF; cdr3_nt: TGCGCCAGCAGCCGCACTAGCGGGAGCTCAGATACGCAGTATTTT
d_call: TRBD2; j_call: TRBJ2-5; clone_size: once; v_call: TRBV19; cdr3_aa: CASSLRLAGGLLQETQYF; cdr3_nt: TGTGCCAGTAGCCTCCGACTAGCGGGAGGTCTTCTTCAAGAGACCCAGTACTTC
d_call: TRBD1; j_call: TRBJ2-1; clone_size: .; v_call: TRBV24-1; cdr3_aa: CATSHTDRVYNEQFF; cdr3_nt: TGTGCCACCAGTCATACAGACAGGGTGTACAATGAGCAGTTCTTC